This paragraph reports one T cell receptor beta chain. Generated by immunoSEQ multiplex PCR, the TCRdb table keeps only in-frame clones and is missing some. The table lists about 94,000 clones, over 65% of them singletons, with 3.9% in the top ten. V lost 4 bases to trimming and J lost 12 bases, with 19 bases between them. Per the germline V gene, CDR1 is MNHEY and CDR2 is SMNVEV (reference sequence). The CDR3 is 14 amino acids. This entry comes from a study of blood T cell repertoires in COVID-19. Study context: The United States, Italy and Spain provided the acute and convalescent COVID-19 samples.

J is TRBJ2-1 and V is TRBV27; TRBD1 might be the D (6 bases). Sequencing was done on a sample of peripheral blood. This TCR was sampled from a man in his sixties or seventies with COVID-19, enrolled during active disease. The CDR3: CASSSGVVGTRQFF. The DNA of the CDR3 is TGTGCCAGCAGTTCCGGCGTTGTCGGGACAAGGCAGTTCTTC.